Listed below are T cell receptor beta chains from one sample, sequenced in a study of graft-versus-host responses after intestinal transplantation. No antigens are known for them. The table came from immunoSEQ multiplex PCR; TCRdb's copy has only in-frame clones and leaves some out. Of 65,000 to 100,000 clones listed, about 90% are singletons. Sequencing used unstimulated CD8+ T cells sorted from spleen or lymph node cells, obtained before transplant. The receptors shown here come from a human donor who was the organ donor for an intestinal transplant. CDR3s include the opening cysteine and the closing phenylalanine or tryptophan. D genes are given only for firm matches. Rows give clone size only sometimes, using once, few, many, or a class for an expanded clone.

v_call,j_call,clone_size,d_call,cdr3_nt,cdr3_aa
TRBV7-9,TRBJ1-1,.,TRBD1,TGTGCCAGCAGCGAAGGACAGGGAGGCACTGAAGCTTTCTTT,CASSEGQGGTEAFF
TRBV5-6,TRBJ1-2,.,.,TGTGCCAGCAGTGAGGGGGTGTCTGGCTACACCTTC,CASSEGVSGYTF
TRBV4-1,TRBJ2-1,.,.,TGCGCCAGCAGCCAAGTTAGATACAATGAGCAGTTCTTC,CASSQVRYNEQFF
TRBV9,TRBJ2-1,.,TRBD1,TGTGCCAGCAGCGTAGACGGACAGGGGTTGGTGAATGAGCAGTTCTTC,CASSVDGQGLVNEQFF
TRBV29-1,TRBJ1-1,.,.,TGCAGCGTTGAAGGAGGGTCATGGACTGAAGCTTTCTTT,CSVEGGSWTEAFF
TRBV28,TRBJ1-3,.,TRBD1,TGTGCCAGCAGAAGACAGGGGTCTGGAAACACCATATATTTT,CASRRQGSGNTIYF
TRBV7-6,TRBJ2-2,.,TRBD2,TGTGCCAGCAGCTCGCCCAGCGGGGAGGCCGGGGAGCTGTTTTTT,CASSSPSGEAGELFF
TRBV27,TRBJ2-7,.,TRBD1,TGTGCCAGCAGGGTAGGGGGCCGGTCCTACGAGCAGTACTTC,CASRVGGRSYEQYF
TRBV2,TRBJ2-1,.,.,TGTGCCAGCAGTGTATCTCAGATATACAATGAGCAGTTCTTC,CASSVSQIYNEQFF
TRBV27,TRBJ2-7,.,.,TGTGCCAGCAGTTTTTCCGGGGGCGAGCAGTACTTC,CASSFSGGEQYF
TRBV7-9,TRBJ1-1,.,.,TGTGCCAGCAGCTACCGAGGGGGTGAAGCTTTCTTT,CASSYRGGEAFF
TRBV7-2,TRBJ2-7,.,.,TGTGCCAGCAGCTTGGGTACAGGGATGGGCGAGCAGTACTTC,CASSLGTGMGEQYF
TRBV7-9,TRBJ1-1,few,TRBD1,TGTGCCAGCAGCTTTACAGGGGAGAACACTGAAGCTTTCTTT,CASSFTGENTEAFF
TRBV4-2,TRBJ2-3,.,.,TGTGCCAGCAGCCAAGAATGGGTGACTAGGGATACGCAGTATTTT,CASSQEWVTRDTQYF
TRBV5-6,TRBJ1-1,.,TRBD1,TGTGCCAGCAGCCAGACAGGGGATGCACATGAAGCTTTCTTT,CASSQTGDAHEAFF
TRBV7-9,TRBJ1-2,.,.,TGTGCCAGCACCCCCATCCCGGGGAATGGCTACACCTTC,CASTPIPGNGYTF
TRBV16,TRBJ1-3,.,.,TGTGCCAGCACGCCATTCAGCTCTGGAAACACCATATATTTT,CASTPFSSGNTIYF
TRBV28,TRBJ1-3,.,.,TGTGCCAGCAGTTTAGGCCCAGTGAACCCTCTCTCTGGAAACACCATATATTTT,CASSLGPVNPLSGNTIYF
TRBV19,TRBJ2-1,.,.,TGTGCCAGTAGTCTCCCGGGGTCCCGAAACAATGAGCAGTTCTTC,CASSLPGSRNNEQFF
TRBV11-2,TRBJ2-7,once,TRBD2,TGTGCCAGCAGCTTTCAGCGGGGGTTAAACTCCTACGAGCAGTACTTC,CASSFQRGLNSYEQYF
TRBV7-3,TRBJ2-5,.,.,TGTGCCAGCAGCCCGAGTAGTGGACTATCATATACCCAGTACTTC,CASSPSSGLSYTQYF
TRBV10-3,TRBJ1-1,.,.,TGTGCCATCAGTGAGAGGCCAGGAGAAGCTTTCTTT,CAISERPGEAFF
TRBV6-5,TRBJ2-2,.,.,TGTGCCAGCAGTTACTCTGCAGGGGTGGACACCGGGGAGCTGTTTTTT,CASSYSAGVDTGELFF
TRBV7-9,TRBJ2-7,.,.,TGTGCCAGCAGCCCCTTCTGGAGTGGAGACGCCTACGAGCAGTACTTC,CASSPFWSGDAYEQYF
TRBV7-2,TRBJ1-1,.,.,TGTGCCAGCAGCTCAAGTTGGGGGGGGACTGAAGCTTTCTTT,CASSSSWGGTEAFF
TRBV6-5,TRBJ2-7,.,TRBD1,TGTGCCAGCAGCCACGCAGGGGGCCTACAAAACGAGCAGTACTTC,CASSHAGGLQNEQYF
TRBV7-8,TRBJ1-2,.,TRBD1,TGTGCCAGCAGCTTAGATCTACAGGGGAGCGACTATGGCTACACCTTC,CASSLDLQGSDYGYTF
TRBV4-1,TRBJ2-2,once,.,TGCGCCAGCAGCCAAGATACAAGCACCGGGGAGCTGTTTTTT,CASSQDTSTGELFF